One sample yielded the 32 T cell receptor beta chains listed below, sequenced in a study of metastatic and nonmetastatic thyroid tumors. Every patient underwent thyroid surgery untreated. TCRdb re-called the PCR reads with MiXCR. The profile shows about 34,000 clones, over 15% of them singletons. Source material: blood. These receptors all come from a female donor with papillary thyroid cancer or a benign thyroid nodule (not recorded which). Some clones in this sample may be carry-over from other donors' samples.

This clone has a count of ten or more. Just one base apart from a much larger clone, this may be a read error. The V call is TRBV20-1, the J call TRBJ1-5; no firm D call. The germline V gene encodes CDR1 DFQATT and CDR2 SNEGSKA (reference sequence). This CDR3 comprises 13 residues. Between the trimmed V and J ends, which lost 1 base and 1 base, there was a span of 5 bases. The CDR3 spells CSARVSSNQPQHF. Here the CDR3 DNA reads TGCAGTGCTAGAGTTTCGAGCAATCAGCCCCAGCATTTT.

A remark on this clone: A much bigger clone sits one base away, suggesting this may be a read error. The genes are TRBV7-2 and TRBJ2-4, with D unresolved. V dropped 1 base and J dropped 1 base, with 8 bases sitting between them. Germline V gives CDR1 SGHTA, CDR2 FQGNSA. This CDR3 spans 15 amino acids. CDR3 coding DNA: TGTGCCAGCAGCTTAGTGTTGGGGGCCAAAAACATTCAGTACTTC. Its protein product is CASSLVLGAKNIQYF.

This clone was picked up many times. The chain links TRBV30 to TRBJ1-3; D is possibly TRBD1 (6 bases). The V gene lost 4 bases and the J gene lost 4 bases, with 11 bases spanning the gap. Germline-derived CDR1 and CDR2 are GTSNPN and SVGIG (reference sequence). The CDR3 extends over 13 amino acids. The CDR3 coding sequence is TGTGCCTGGAACAGGGATCCCGGAAACACCATATATTTT. It is translated as CAWNRDPGNTIYF.

This clone has more than one count but fewer than ten. The chain has TRBV27 and TRBJ2-7; the D is unclear. Germline V gene data show CDR1 as MNHEY and CDR2 as SMNVEV (reference sequence). Deletions cut 5 bases from V and 0 bases from J, with 11 bases between. The CDR3 is 14 residues long. The CDR3 DNA reads TGTGCCAGCAGTCTTCAGGTTATCTCCTACGAGCAGTACTTC. Amino acids: CASSLQVISYEQYF.

The chain is built from TRBV7-9 and TRBJ2-7, with no clear D. This CDR3 region has 12 residues. V lost 4 bases and J lost 4, with 8 bases in between. Germline loops: CDR1 SEHNR, CDR2 FQNEAQ (reference sequence). The chain's CDR3 is CASSWNGYEQYF. CDR3 DNA sequence: TGTGCCAGCAGCTGGAACGGGTACGAGCAGTACTTC.

This clone was seen at least ten times. Given a much more abundant clone one base away, this may be a read error. This chain uses TRBV6-4 with TRBJ2-1, with 8 bases lining up with TRBD2. J lost 6 bases, V lost 4 bases, and 11 bases had no gene match. This CDR3 has 16 residues. Germline values: CDR1 MRHNA, CDR2 SNTAGT. In nucleotides, the CDR3 is TGTGCCAGCAGTGTTAAGCCGGGAGGGCCTTTCAATGAGCAGTTCTTC. Its translation: CASSVKPGGPFNEQFF.

This clone was detected ten times or more. The J gene is TRBJ1-4, the V gene TRBV7-9; 7 bases fit TRBD1. CDR3 length: 14 amino acids. V lost 5 bases, J lost 8 bases, and 8 bases stayed unmatched. CDR1 and CDR2 (germline): SEHNR, FQNEAQ (reference sequence). CDR3 sequence reads: CASSPGQSGEKLFF. As DNA, the CDR3 is TGTGCCAGCAGCCCGGGACAGTCAGGAGAAAAACTGTTTTTT. The variable domain in full, with the rest retrieved from reference TRBV7-9 and TRBJ1-4, is DTGVSQNPRHKITKRGQNVTFRCDPISEHNRLYWYRQTLGQGPEFLTYFQNEAQLEKSRLLSDRFSAERPKGSFSTLEIQRTEQGDSAMYLCASSPGQSGEKLFFGSGTQLSVL.

Many counts were recorded for this clone. This chain connects TRBV29-1 to TRBJ1-1; TRBD1 matches at 8 bases. Germline V CDR1 and CDR2: SQVTM, ANQGSEA. Trimming at V came to 3 bases and at J to 4 bases, leaving 7 bases not matched to a gene. The CDR3 sequence is 14 residues long. The CDR3 region is CSVEQGAGGTEAFF. CDR3 in DNA: TGCAGCGTTGAGCAGGGGGCGGGGGGCACTGAAGCTTTCTTT.

Concerning this clone itself: The same CDR3 can be traced to other DNA sequences in this sample. The chain recombines TRBV20-1 with TRBJ2-1, with TRBD2 matching 9 bases. CDR3 length: 17 residues. Germline-derived CDR1 and CDR2 are DFQATT and SNEGSKA (reference sequence). CDR3: CIISGLAGGNSYNEQFF. The CDR3 DNA follows: TGCATCATATCGGGACTAGCTGGAGGGAACTCCTACAATGAGCAGTTCTTC.

This clone is medium-sized in the sample. The gene calls are TRBV10-1 and TRBJ2-1, with D possibly TRBD2 on 6 matching bases. Germline lookup yields CDR1 WNHNN and CDR2 SYGVQD (reference sequence). V was shortened by 6 bases and J by 6 bases, with 12 bases between the two germline ends. The CDR3 loop spans 13 amino acids. CDR3 protein: CASSLSGFNEQFF. The CDR3 DNA reads as TGCGCCAGCAGCTTGAGCGGGTTCAATGAGCAGTTCTTC.

Many counts were recorded for this clone. The V call is TRBV30, the J call TRBJ1-1, with 7 bases that match TRBD1. V shed 0 bases, J shed 7 bases, and the junction held 8 bases outside the gene matches. CDR3 length equals 14 residues. The germline gives CDR1 GTSNPN, CDR2 SVGIG (reference sequence). Written as DNA, the CDR3 is TGTGCCTGGAGTGTCGGAGGGGGCTATTTTGAAGCTTTCTTT. This sequence encodes CAWSVGGGYFEAFF.

This chain uses TRBV6-1 with TRBJ1-1; a weak D match, TRBD1 (5 bases). The germline V and J ends were trimmed by 9 bases and 7 bases, with 18 bases remaining between them. The CDR3 length is 13 residues. The germline V gene has CDR1 MNHNS and CDR2 SASEGT. The CDR3 is CASPPRDEGEAFF. The CDR3 DNA is TGTGCCAGTCCCCCCCGGGACGAAGGTGAAGCTTTCTTT.

This clone was recorded at least ten times. The chain joins TRBV5-6 to TRBJ1-2, with TRBD1 identical over 9 bases. The germline gives CDR1 SGHDT, CDR2 YYEEEE. CDR3 size: 14 residues. Trimming cost V 3 bases and J 5 bases; bases outside gene matches: 5. The CDR3 DNA follows: TGTGCCAGCAGCTCACGGACAGGGGAATATGGCTACACCTTC. Translating it yields CASSSRTGEYGYTF.

This clone has at least ten counts. The chain has TRBV7-8 and TRBJ1-1; unclear D gene. V lost 5 bases to trimming and J lost 9 bases, with 13 bases between them. The CDR3 is made up of 12 amino acids. Germline lookup yields CDR1 SGHVS and CDR2 FQNEAQ. The CDR3 spells CASSRQDNKAFF. The CDR3 DNA follows: TGTGCCAGCAGCCGGCAAGATAACAAAGCTTTCTTT.

This clone showed up many times. The chain combines TRBV6-1 with TRBJ1-2; D may be TRBD1 (6 bases). Germline V lookup: CDR1 MNHNS, CDR2 SASEGT. The CDR3 contains 15 residues. Trimming shortened V by 1 base and J by 4 bases, and 13 bases separated the two germline ends. This CDR3 reads CASSEEARGFYGYTF. The CDR3 coding sequence is TGTGCCAGCAGTGAAGAGGCCAGGGGATTCTATGGCTACACCTTC.

This clone has a count of ten or more. Other nucleotide sequences in the sample specify the same CDR3. V is TRBV11-3 and J is TRBJ2-2; the D is unclear. Germline V lookup: CDR1 SGHNT, CDR2 YENEEA. There are 14 residues in the CDR3. V gave up 5 bases and J gave up 4 bases, with 11 bases separating them. The CDR3 sequence is CASSVAGGTGELFF. DNA of the CDR3: TGTGCCAGCAGCGTCGCTGGCGGCACCGGGGAGCTGTTTTTT.

V gene TRBV6-4 combines with J gene TRBJ1-2; 9 bases map to TRBD1. This CDR3 is built from 15 residues. V shed 3 bases, J shed 6 bases, and the junction held 8 bases outside the gene matches. Germline loops: CDR1 MRHNA, CDR2 SNTAGT. DNA of the CDR3: TGTGCCAGCAGTGAGGTGGGGACAGGGATCGATGGCTACACCTTC. It yields the protein CASSEVGTGIDGYTF.

This clone was seen ten or more times. The chain recombines TRBV7-9 with TRBJ1-1; no definite D call. With 6 bases removed from V and 5 bases from J, the gap between germline ends came to 13 bases. From germline, CDR1 is SEHNR and CDR2 FQNEAQ (reference sequence). This CDR3 comprises 13 residues. Here the CDR3 DNA reads TGTGCCAGCAGTTTGTCGAGCGGGACTGAAGCTTTCTTT. Amino acid sequence: CASSLSSGTEAFF.

The chain couples TRBV12-3 or TRBV12-4 to TRBJ2-5; TRBD2 aligns across 10 bases. The junction had 19 bases not matched to a gene; V was cut back by 3 bases and J by 3 bases. The CDR3 totals 20 residues. The CDR3 DNA is TGTGCCAGCAGTTTTAGGCTAGCGGGAGTTACGTCAGCGCGGAAAGAGACCCAGTACTTC. Its translation is CASSFRLAGVTSARKETQYF.

This clone was found a few times. CDR3 nucleotide sequence: TGTGCCAGCAGTGACTTAGCGGGAGGGCCTAATGAGCAGTTCTTC. Protein: CASSDLAGGPNEQFF. This sequence joins TRBV6-1 and TRBJ2-1; 11 positions agree with TRBD2. The trim removed 3 bases at V and 7 bases at J, leaving 5 bases unmatched. This CDR3 has 15 residues. Germline V gene lookup returns CDR1 MNHNS and CDR2 SASEGT.

The rearrangement uses TRBV7-9 and TRBJ2-2, with D unresolved. Trimming pared 6 bases from V and 3 bases from J, leaving 11 bases between. Germline CDR1 is SEHNR and CDR2 is FQNEAQ (reference sequence). CDR3 length: 14 amino acids. The CDR3 spells CASRTGHDTGELFF. The CDR3 DNA sequence: TGTGCCAGCAGGACCGGGCATGACACCGGGGAGCTGTTTTTT. Filled out from reference TRBV7-9 and TRBJ2-2, the complete variable domain reads DTGVSQNPRHKITKRGQNVTFRCDPISEHNRLYWYRQTLGQGPEFLTYFQNEAQLEKSRLLSDRFSAERPKGSFSTLEIQRTEQGDSAMYLCASRTGHDTGELFFGEGSRLTVL.

This clone was recorded at least ten times. This chain links TRBV10-3 with TRBJ1-2, with D possibly being TRBD1 (5 bases). Trimming left V 6 bases short and J 1 base short, with 9 bases between. Looked up from germline, CDR1 is ENHRY and CDR2 is SYGVKD. The CDR3 is 13 residues long. As DNA, the CDR3 is TGTGCCATCAGCCGGGACGTTAACTATGGCTACACCTTC. Translation gives CAISRDVNYGYTF.

This clone was recorded a few times. This rearrangement joins TRBV6-2 or TRBV6-3 to TRBJ2-1; no clear D gene. The CDR3 sequence is 13 residues long. CDR1 and CDR2 (germline): MNHEY, SVGEGT. V shed 6 bases and J shed 4 bases, with 10 bases lying between them. Written as DNA, the CDR3 is TGTGCCAGCAGCTTTACTGGTTACAATGAGCAGTTCTTC. It specifies CASSFTGYNEQFF.

As regards this clone: Sequence at one end of the junction differs from germline and may be a read error. This rearrangement joins TRBV5-1 to TRBJ1-1; possibly TRBD1 for D (5 bases). The CDR3 is 13 residues long. Germline values: CDR1 SGHRS, CDR2 YFSETQ. CDR3: CASSSDSDLEALF. In DNA, the CDR3 is TGCGCCAGCAGCAGCGACAGTGATTTAGAAGCTCTCTTT.

V gene TRBV11-1 combines with J gene TRBJ2-1, with 13 bases that match TRBD2. The CDR3 extends over 16 amino acids. V gave up 5 bases and J gave up 9 bases; unmatched junction bases: 10. Germline lookup yields CDR1 SGHAT and CDR2 FQDESV (reference sequence). DNA of the CDR3: TGTGCCAGCAGCGAGGGACTAGCGGGATCTAGGAGTGAGCAGTTCTTC. Protein: CASSEGLAGSRSEQFF. The full variable domain, with the rest looked up from reference TRBV11-1 and TRBJ2-1, is EAEVAQSPRYKITEKSQAVAFWCDPISGHATLYWYRQILGQGPELLVQFQDESVVDDSQLPKDRFSAERLKGVDSTLKIQPAELGDSAMYLCASSEGLAGSRSEQFFGPGTRLTVL.

This clone was detected ten times or more. The rearrangement uses TRBV19 and TRBJ2-7; a possible D gene is TRBD1 (9 bases). Germline CDR1 and CDR2: LNHDA and SQIVND (reference sequence). The CDR3 consists of 16 residues. V lost 6 bases to trimming and J lost 5 bases, with 23 bases between them. The CDR3 loop reads CASSKREGQGLHEQYF. The CDR3 coding sequence is TGTGCCAGTAGCAAACGGGAGGGACAGGGTCTCCACGAGCAGTACTTC.

This clone was recorded many times. The rearrangement links TRBV5-6 to TRBJ2-5; 14 bases match TRBD2. Looked up from germline, CDR1 is SGHDT and CDR2 is YYEEEE. The CDR3 extends over 16 amino acids. The ends lost 4 bases at V and 5 bases at J; junction bases unmatched: 7. CDR3 in DNA: TGTGCCAGCAGCCGAGGACTAGCGGGAGGCGCGGAGACCCAGTACTTC. It codes for CASSRGLAGGAETQYF.

Here the CDR3 reads CAIRRQVDEAFF. CDR3 bases: TGTGCCATCAGACGACAGGTAGATGAAGCTTTCTTT. The chain links TRBV6-1 to TRBJ1-1; tentatively, D is TRBD1 (6 bases). Germline assignment: CDR1 MNHNS and CDR2 SASEGT. The V end was cut by 10 bases, the J end by 7 bases, with 16 bases between. The length of the CDR3 is 12 residues.

In this sample, this clone turned up many times. The chain uses TRBV20-1 and TRBJ2-5; 8 bases align to TRBD2. CDR1 and CDR2 from the germline V gene are DFQATT and SNEGSKA (reference sequence). The CDR3 sequence is 16 residues long. V lost 6 bases to trimming and J lost 5 bases; unmatched junction nucleotides: 17. Here the CDR3 DNA reads TGCAGTGCCCCGAACCTAGCAGCGGGAGCTTACGAGACCCAGTACTTC. Translating it yields CSAPNLAAGAYETQYF.

This clone was detected many times. This sequence joins TRBV7-8 and TRBJ1-5; D call uncertain. Trimming took off 1 base at V and 7 bases at J, with 14 bases between the two ends. Germline V lookup: CDR1 SGHVS, CDR2 FQNEAQ. CDR3 length equals 15 residues. The CDR3 region is CASSLVPLGNQPQHF. The CDR3 DNA reads TGTGCCAGCAGCTTAGTGCCCTTAGGGAACCAGCCCCAGCATTTT.

The V call is TRBV20-1, the J call TRBJ2-7, with TRBD1 identical over 10 bases. The CDR3 extends over 14 amino acids. The V and J ends lost 3 bases and 1 base, in that order; junction bases with no gene match: 3. CDR1 DFQATT and CDR2 SNEGSKA come from the germline V gene (reference sequence). Here the CDR3 DNA reads TGCAGTGCTAGGGACAGGGGGTTGTCCTACGAGCAGTACTTC. It specifies CSARDRGLSYEQYF.

This clone appeared many times. The rearrangement joins TRBV7-6 to TRBJ1-5, with TRBD1 matching over 7 bases. The ends lost 4 bases at V and 9 bases at J; junction bases unmatched: 9. The V gene's germline CDR1 is SGHVS and CDR2 FNYEAQ. CDR3 size: 14 residues. CDR3 sequence reads: CASSSNQGVWPQHF. In DNA, the CDR3 is TGTGCCAGCAGCTCAAATCAGGGGGTGTGGCCCCAGCATTTT.